This entry is about one T cell receptor (beta chain). Antigen unknown. A single heparinised blood sample, averaging approximately 110 mL, was obtained per donor. Sorting with CD45RO/CCR7/CD25/CD127/CD95/CD27 yielded naive, central memory, regulatory and stem-like memory CD4+ cells. This sample was taken from a study of beta chain features in type 1 diabetes. What was sequenced were expressed TCRB transcripts, since all of the isolated RNA had been reverse transcribed. The repertoire was sequenced with immunoSEQ multiplex PCR; TCRdb's copy has only in-frame clones and lacks some. This sample has about 650,000 clones, with roughly 12% found just once. Germline CDR1 is MNHEY and CDR2 is SVGAGI. Trimming left V 0 bases short and J 2 bases short, with 12 bases between. There are 16 residues in the CDR3. Study results and limitations: In all four CD4+ subsets, TCRB CDR3 length was significantly, moderately reduced in type 1 diabetes. For cells with high TCR expression, cDNA sequencing could yield over-representation. In comparison with healthy donors, patients had naive, central memory and Treg TCRB repertoires that appeared more similar.

The source of this sequence is a man aged 25 to 45 with type 1 diabetes. Sequences were obtained from naive CD4+ T cells from blood. This sequence joins TRBV6-5 and TRBJ2-3; D tentatively fits TRBD1 or TRBD2 (6 bases each). As DNA, the CDR3 is TGTGCCAGCAGTTACTCGCGGGACACCTCCACAGATACGCAGTATTTT. Protein product: CASSYSRDTSTDTQYF.